This TCR beta chain is drawn from a study of T cells in Graves' hyperthyroidism and ophthalmopathy. Whole-study context: Blood was drawn when the patient was first diagnosed and still untreated. General study points: Ophthalmopathy could be told apart from stable hyperthyroidism with a 13 V-J model.

The sample of blood was obtained at first hyperthyroidism diagnosis (before any ophthalmopathy symptoms). The CDR3 runs to 15 residues. Trimming took 7 bases from V and 3 from J; bases not matched to a gene: 5. Germline CDR1 is LNHDA and CDR2 is SQIVND (reference sequence). Amplified TCR beta CDR3 regions came from RNA transcripts. RT-PCR in the first round (using the HTBI primer set) targeted the TCR CDR3. In TCRdb, the multiplex PCR reads were re-called with MiXCR into one record per CDR3 protein. The table records 350,000 to 450,000 distinct CDR3 sequences, roughly 15% of them present only once. A note on this clonotype: Its specificity is unknown.

The J gene is TRBJ2-2, the V gene TRBV19, with TRBD2 matching 10 bases. This receptor was taken from a woman in her 30s with Graves' hyperthyroidism that later progressed to Graves' ophthalmopathy. The sample was blood. CDR3: CASTTSGTDTGELFF. The CDR3, as DNA: TGTGCCAGTACCACTAGCGGGACGGACACCGGGGAGCTGTTTTTT.